One sample yielded the 28 T cell receptor beta chains listed below, sequenced in a study of blood T cell repertoires in COVID-19. Sequenced by immunoSEQ multiplex PCR; TCRdb stores in-frame clones only, minus some. This sample has about 300,000 clones, with 88% found just once. Sequencing was carried out using peripheral blood. The source is a man younger than 35 with active or convalescent COVID-19.

The rearrangement joins TRBV10-2 to TRBJ1-1; D is unresolved. The germline V gene encodes CDR1 WSHSY and CDR2 SAAADI. Trimming removed 1 base from V and 0 bases from J, with 6 bases in between. This CDR3 contains 14 residues. CDR3 region: CASSELHLNTEAFF. The CDR3 DNA reads TGCGCCAGCAGTGAGTTGCACTTGAACACTGAAGCTTTCTTT.

The CDR3 DNA is TGTGCCAGTCAGGGACAGGCTCACAATGAGCAGTTCTTC. Amino acid sequence: CASQGQAHNEQFF. J is TRBJ2-1 and V is TRBV19, with TRBD1 identical over 8 bases. The CDR3 is 13 amino acids. The V gene's germline CDR1 is LNHDA and CDR2 SQIVND (reference sequence). V was pared by 8 bases and J by 5 bases, with 5 bases of the junction left unmatched.

The chain joins TRBV11-2 to TRBJ1-1; 11 bases match TRBD1. J lost 0 bases, V lost 3 bases, and 0 bases had no gene match. The CDR3 covers 15 residues. Germline V gene lookup returns CDR1 SGHAT and CDR2 FQNNGV. CDR3 sequence: CASSLGQGVNTEAFF. CDR3 nucleotides: TGTGCCAGCAGCTTGGGACAGGGGGTGAACACTGAAGCTTTCTTT.

V and J are TRBV14 and TRBJ1-2, with D maybe TRBD1 (5 bases). Germline V CDR1 and CDR2: SGHDN, FVKESK. Trimming pared 0 bases from V and 4 bases from J, leaving 9 bases between. This CDR3 has 14 residues. DNA for the CDR3: TGTGCCAGCAGCCAAGAACAGGTCTTCTATGGCTACACCTTC. Its protein product is CASSQEQVFYGYTF.

The chain uses TRBV27 and TRBJ1-2; the D gene is possibly TRBD1 (5 bases). Per germline, CDR1 MNHEY and CDR2 SMNVEV (reference sequence). The V and J ends lost 5 bases and 2 bases respectively, with 9 bases between them. The CDR3 sequence is 13 residues long. CDR3 protein: CASSGYRNYGYTF. CDR3 nucleotides: TGTGCCAGCAGTGGGTACAGGAACTATGGCTACACCTTC.

The V and J genes are TRBV2 and TRBJ1-5; perhaps TRBD1 as D (6 bases). The CDR3 has 16 amino acids. Per the germline V gene, CDR1 is SNHLY and CDR2 is FYNNEI. V dropped 4 bases and J dropped 6 bases, with 19 bases sitting between them. The CDR3 region is CASSGSPAGAGQPQHF. In nucleotides, the CDR3 is TGTGCCAGCAGTGGGAGCCCGGCGGGGGCTGGTCAGCCCCAGCATTTT.

The sample holds a few counts of this clone. This chain connects TRBV9 to TRBJ1-2; 7 bases fit TRBD1. V dropped 2 bases and J dropped 7; count of bases not matched to a gene: 8. Germline lookup yields CDR1 SGDLS and CDR2 YYNGEE. There are 14 residues in the CDR3. CDR3: CASSVRDSLSGYTF. The CDR3 DNA reads TGTGCCAGCAGCGTCCGGGACAGTCTCTCTGGCTACACCTTC. The whole variable domain, remainder taken from reference TRBV9 and TRBJ1-2, is DSGVTQTPKHLITATGQRVTLRCSPRSGDLSVYWYQQSLDQGLQFLIQYYNGEERAKGNILERFSAQQFPDLHSELNLSSLELGDSALYFCASSVRDSLSGYTFGSGTRLTVV.

The chain joins TRBV4-2 to TRBJ1-5; TRBD1 matches 7 bases. Per germline, CDR1 LGHNA and CDR2 YNFKEQ. The CDR3 is 15 residues long. The ends lost 3 bases at V and 7 bases at J; junction bases unmatched: 9. The chain's CDR3 is CASSHYYRGWQPQHF. CDR3 bases: TGTGCCAGCAGCCATTATTACAGGGGTTGGCAGCCCCAGCATTTT.

The rearrangement uses TRBV7-2 and TRBJ2-7; the D gene is possibly TRBD1 (5 bases). The V gene's germline CDR1 is SGHTA and CDR2 FQGNSA. The V and J ends lost 2 bases and 0 bases respectively, with 11 bases between them. CDR3 length equals 15 residues. CDR3 protein: CASSLSYRSSYEQYF. CDR3 coding DNA: TGTGCCAGCAGCTTATCCTACAGGAGCTCCTACGAGCAGTACTTC.

V is TRBV4-3 and J is TRBJ2-2; 7 bases are shared with TRBD2. The V gene end was trimmed by 5 bases and the J gene end by 2 bases; junction bases not matched to a gene: 8. The CDR3 extends over 16 amino acids. Germline lookup yields CDR1 LGHNA and CDR2 YSLEER. CDR3: CASSAQAGPNTGELFF. In DNA form, the CDR3 reads TGCGCCAGCAGCGCCCAAGCGGGGCCTAACACCGGGGAGCTGTTTTTT.

This clone was seen many times. The CDR3 is CASSGGEAGELFF. The CDR3 coding sequence is TGTGCCAGCAGTGGTGGGGAGGCCGGGGAGCTGTTTTTT. The V and J genes are TRBV6-2 or TRBV6-3 and TRBJ2-2; D might be TRBD2 (6 bases). The germline gives CDR1 MNHEY, CDR2 SVGEGT. The V end lost 5 bases, the J end lost 6 bases, and 10 bases lay between the germline ends. CDR3 length: 13 amino acids.

The chain uses TRBV14 and TRBJ2-7; 10 nucleotides align to TRBD1. Unmatched junction bases numbered 2, after V lost 3 bases and J lost 6 bases. This CDR3 is built from 13 residues. CDR1 is SGHDN, CDR2 FVKESK, per germline. The CDR3 is CASSHGQGVEQYF. The CDR3 DNA reads TGTGCCAGCAGCCACGGACAGGGGGTCGAGCAGTACTTC.

The chain couples TRBV6-5 to TRBJ1-3; D is ambiguous. V dropped 6 bases and J dropped 3 bases, with 15 bases sitting between them. This CDR3 is built from 15 residues. The germline CDR1 and CDR2 sequences are MNHEY and SVGAGI. The CDR3 sequence is CASRSGGLGGNTIYF. The CDR3 DNA reads TGTGCCAGCAGGTCCGGCGGGCTTGGTGGAAACACCATATATTTT.

This clone was observed a few times. The chain carries TRBV9 and TRBJ1-1; 7 bases match TRBD1. The CDR3 extends over 13 amino acids. CDR1 and CDR2 from the germline V gene are SGDLS and YYNGEE. J lost 5 bases, V lost 4 bases, and 5 bases had no gene match. CDR3 sequence: CASSPRQGTEAFF. The CDR3 DNA is TGTGCCAGCAGCCCAAGACAGGGAACTGAAGCTTTCTTT.

The chain has TRBV24-1 and TRBJ2-5, with TRBD2 matching 10 bases. This CDR3 is 16 amino acids long. Germline V gene lookup returns CDR1 KGHDR and CDR2 SFDVKD. V gave up 3 bases and J gave up 4 bases; unmatched junction bases: 7. CDR3 residues: CATSDPTSGVGETQYF. In nucleotides, the CDR3 is TGTGCCACCAGTGATCCAACTAGCGGGGTAGGAGAGACCCAGTACTTC.

The chain employs TRBV12-5 and TRBJ1-5; D remains unclear. The CDR3 length is 11 residues. The ends were cut back, 5 bases at V and 7 bases at J, with 6 bases in the middle. Germline V gene sequence: CDR1 LGHNT, CDR2 FRNRAP. CDR3 nucleotides: TGTGCTAGTGGTAGAGGGCAGCCCCAGCATTTT. It is translated as CASGRGQPQHF.

The chain recombines TRBV19 with TRBJ2-7; 15 bases are a match to TRBD2. J was trimmed by 3 bases and V by 5 bases; bases with no gene match: 14. Germline CDR1 and CDR2: LNHDA and SQIVND (reference sequence). The CDR3 is made up of 19 amino acids. CDR3 sequence (DNA): TGTGCCAGTAGTCAAAAGGGACTAGCGGGGGGTGTAACGTTCTACGAGCAGTACTTC. Translated, it gives CASSQKGLAGGVTFYEQYF.

In its sample, this clone was seen many times. This chain's CDR3 is CASSPDLAAVGEQYF. DNA for the CDR3: TGTGCCAGCAGCCCGGACCTAGCGGCGGTGGGCGAGCAGTACTTC. V gene TRBV5-4 combines with J gene TRBJ2-7, with TRBD2 matching 7 bases. Trimming at V came to 4 bases and at J to 6 bases, leaving 13 bases not matched to a gene. Germline CDR1 reads SGHNT; CDR2 reads YYREEE (reference sequence). CDR3 length: 15 amino acids.

This clone was found a few times. This rearrangement joins TRBV6-5 to TRBJ1-2; 9 bases match TRBD1. The CDR3 length is 15 residues. Trimming took 6 bases from V and 4 from J; bases not matched to a gene: 9. The germline CDR1 and CDR2 sequences are MNHEY and SVGAGI. The CDR3 region has the DNA TGTGCCAGCAGCAGGACAGGGGAAGGGGCCTATGGCTACACCTTC. This sequence encodes CASSRTGEGAYGYTF.

This clone occurred once. The rearrangement uses TRBV5-5 and TRBJ1-2; tentative D call: TRBD1 (5 bases). This CDR3 comprises 15 residues. CDR1 is SGHKS, CDR2 YYEKEE, per germline (reference sequence). Deletions cut 4 bases from V and 7 bases from J, with 20 bases between. CDR3 in DNA: TGTGCCAGCAGCAGCGGGACGGCGCGCGCTTTTGGCTACACCTTC. Translation gives CASSSGTARAFGYTF. Full variable domain (remainder filled in from reference TRBV5-5 and TRBJ1-2): DAGVTQSPTHLIKTRGQQVTLRCSPISGHKSVSWYQQVLGQGPQFIFQYYEKEERGRGNFPDRFSARQFPNYSSELNVNALLLGDSALYLCASSSGTARAFGYTFGSGTRLTVV.

About this clone itself: This specimen includes other DNA sequences encoding the same CDR3. The chain recombines TRBV7-3 with TRBJ2-5; TRBD2 matches at 8 bases. CDR1 SGHTA and CDR2 FQGTGA come from the germline V gene. The CDR3 runs 14 residues. With 4 bases clipped from V and 2 bases from J, the junction kept 3 bases outside the gene matches. The CDR3 sequence: CASSSTGGQETQYF. The CDR3 region has the DNA TGTGCCAGCAGCTCCACGGGGGGGCAAGAGACCCAGTACTTC.

This clone was observed a few times. The rearrangement joins TRBV9 to TRBJ2-1, with 9 bases fitting TRBD2. Germline CDR1 and CDR2: SGDLS and YYNGEE. V gave up 0 bases and J gave up 2 bases; unmatched junction bases: 0. The length of the CDR3 is 15 residues. CDR3 in amino acids: CASSVVAGAYNEQFF. In nucleotides, the CDR3 is TGTGCCAGCAGCGTAGTAGCGGGGGCCTACAATGAGCAGTTCTTC.

The chain uses TRBV3-1 (or the pseudogene TRBV3-2) and TRBJ1-3; 10 bases are a match to TRBD1. CDR1 LGHDT and CDR2 YNNKEL come from the germline V gene (reference sequence). Trimming cost V 8 bases and J 4 bases; bases outside gene matches: 14. This CDR3 spans 17 amino acids. CDR3 in DNA: TGTGCCAGCTCCGACCTCCGGGACAGGGGTTTCGGAAACACCATATATTTT. Residues: CASSDLRDRGFGNTIYF.

The rearrangement links TRBV23-1 to TRBJ2-4; TRBD2 matches at 7 bases. TRBV23-1 is an open reading frame whose function is uncertain. Trimming removed 1 base from V and 0 bases from J; junction bases left unmatched: 9. The CDR3 is made up of 18 amino acids. CDR3: CASSQYSSGGLAKNIQYF. The CDR3 coding sequence is TGCGCCAGCAGTCAATACTCCTCGGGGGGTCTAGCCAAAAACATTCAGTACTTC.

CDR3 sequence reads: CASRPWDRALSPLHF. CDR3 in DNA: TGTGCCAGCCGACCCTGGGACAGGGCTTTGTCACCCCTCCACTTT. This sequence joins TRBV13 and TRBJ1-6, with 9 bases identical to TRBD1. Per the germline V gene, CDR1 is PRHDT and CDR2 is FYEKMQ (reference sequence). Trimming took 8 bases from V and 10 from J; bases not matched to a gene: 12. The CDR3 is 15 amino acids.

The chain carries TRBV4-1 and TRBJ2-7, with D unresolved. CDR3 length equals 16 residues. Trimming stripped 4 bases from V and 0 bases from J, with 16 bases between. CDR1 MGHRA and CDR2 YSYEKL come from the germline V gene. CDR3 nucleotides: TGCGCCAGCAGCCCCGGCGGAAGAAGTAGCTCCTACGAGCAGTACTTC. Protein product: CASSPGGRSSSYEQYF.

J is TRBJ1-1 and V is TRBV6-6, with TRBD1 identical over 9 bases. Trimming cost V 6 bases and J 1 base; bases outside gene matches: 9. The CDR3 has 16 amino acids. The V gene's germline CDR1 is MNHNY and CDR2 SVGAGI (reference sequence). The CDR3 is CASRLMDRGRNTEAFF. In DNA, the CDR3 is TGTGCCAGCAGACTAATGGACAGGGGACGGAACACTGAAGCTTTCTTT.

The J gene is TRBJ1-2, the V gene TRBV15; no firm D call. Germline-derived CDR1 and CDR2 are LNHNV and YYDKDF (reference sequence). The CDR3 loop spans 12 amino acids. Trimming took off 1 base at V and 7 bases at J, with 7 bases between the two ends. The CDR3 loop is CATSRVGSGYTF. The CDR3 coding sequence is TGTGCCACCAGCAGAGTTGGCAGTGGCTACACCTTC.